Following are 23 T cell receptor beta chains from one sample sequenced in a study of T-cell memory formation after mild COVID-19. TCRdb re-analysed the 5' RACE reads in MiXCR, keeping a single row per CDR3 protein. The table has roughly 500,000 distinct CDR3 sequences, roughly 20% seen once. The sequencing input was PBMCs or a T cell subset sorted from them (not recorded which). These receptors all come from an adult woman who had mild COVID-19 (a few samples of this study predate the infection). Cell type and time point are not known.

This sequence joins TRBV7-8 and TRBJ2-1, with D perhaps matching TRBD2 (5 bases). The germline gives CDR1 SGHVS, CDR2 FQNEAQ. The CDR3 has 14 amino acids. The V end was cut by 3 bases, the J end by 4 bases, with 10 bases between. The CDR3 loop is CASSFGADYNEQFF. The CDR3, as DNA: TGTGCCAGCAGCTTTGGAGCGGATTACAATGAGCAGTTCTTC.

The chain links TRBV29-1 to TRBJ1-1, with D tentatively TRBD1 (5 bases). Germline CDR1 reads SQVTM; CDR2 reads ANQGSEA. This CDR3 contains 12 residues. V was trimmed by 7 bases and J by 2 bases, leaving 11 bases between them. Here the CDR3 DNA reads TGCAGCGGGGGGAGGGAAAACACTGAAGCTTTCTTT. Amino acid sequence: CSGGRENTEAFF.

This clonotype was detected only a few times. V gene TRBV20-1 combines with J gene TRBJ2-5, with D perhaps TRBD1 or TRBD2 (6 bases each). Per the germline V gene, CDR1 is DFQATT and CDR2 is SNEGSKA (reference sequence). The V and J ends lost 3 bases and 3 bases respectively, with 17 bases between them. This CDR3 has 15 residues. CDR3 residues: CSARPGGGFEETQYF. The CDR3 nucleotides are TGCAGTGCTAGGCCCGGGGGCGGCTTCGAAGAGACCCAGTACTTC.

The chain uses TRBV7-9 and TRBJ2-7; TRBD2 aligns across 14 bases. The V gene's germline CDR1 is SEHNR and CDR2 FQNEAQ (reference sequence). V trimming: 4 bases; J trimming: 4 bases; junction bases outside the gene matches: 12. The CDR3 has 18 residues. In nucleotides, the CDR3 is TGTGCCAGCAGCTCCACACGGCGGACTAGCGGGGGGCTGTACGAGCAGTACTTC. Its protein product is CASSSTRRTSGGLYEQYF.

This clonotype was counted a single time. CDR3 residues: CSHPGDSRDEAFF. CDR3 DNA: TGCAGTCACCCAGGGGACAGCCGAGACGAAGCTTTCTTT. The chain links TRBV20-1 to TRBJ1-1, with 7 bases that match TRBD1. The CDR3 contains 13 residues. CDR1 and CDR2 (germline): DFQATT, SNEGSKA (reference sequence). Trimming cost V 8 bases and J 8 bases; bases outside gene matches: 14.

J is TRBJ2-7 and V is TRBV9; 10 nucleotides align to TRBD2. J was trimmed by 3 bases and V by 3 bases; bases with no gene match: 6. CDR1 and CDR2 from the germline V gene are SGDLS and YYNGEE. This CDR3 has 15 amino acids. CDR3 residues: CASSDGASGGYEQYF. CDR3 coding DNA: TGTGCCAGCAGCGACGGGGCTAGCGGGGGCTACGAGCAGTACTTC.

The rearrangement uses TRBV24-1 and TRBJ2-1; D is undetermined. CDR3 length equals 15 residues. Germline CDR1 is KGHDR and CDR2 is SFDVKD. V was trimmed by 3 bases and J by 2 bases, leaving 10 bases between them. CDR3 DNA: TGTGCCACCAGTGATATTTATTCCCCCTACAATGAGCAGTTCTTC. Amino acids: CATSDIYSPYNEQFF.

This clonotype showed up just a few times. CDR3 protein: CASSKRAQDYYGYTF. The CDR3 DNA follows: TGTGCCAGCAGTAAACGAGCACAGGACTACTATGGCTACACCTTC. V gene TRBV6-6 combines with J gene TRBJ1-2; maybe TRBD1 (5 bases). The CDR3 is made up of 15 amino acids. The V and J ends lost 5 bases and 3 bases respectively, with 16 bases between them. Germline V lookup: CDR1 MNHNY, CDR2 SVGAGI (reference sequence).

This chain connects TRBV25-1 to TRBJ2-7; the D call may be TRBD1 or TRBD2 (5 bases each). This CDR3 comprises 13 residues. Germline V CDR1 and CDR2: MGHDK, SYGVNS. Trimming shortened V by 7 bases and J by 1 base, and 11 bases separated the two germline ends. Here the CDR3 reads CASTERGSYEQYF. CDR3 DNA sequence: TGTGCCAGCACCGAGAGGGGTTCCTACGAGCAGTACTTC.

This clonotype was seen many times. The chain joins TRBV29-1 to TRBJ2-3, with D possibly matching TRBD1 (5 bases). Per the germline V gene, CDR1 is SQVTM and CDR2 is ANQGSEA. This CDR3 contains 14 residues. V shed 4 bases and J shed 0 bases, with 11 bases lying between them. CDR3 coding DNA: TGCAGCGTTGTCAGACAGCTGAGCACAGATACGCAGTATTTT. It yields the protein CSVVRQLSTDTQYF.

The chain uses TRBV7-2 and TRBJ2-6, with D possibly being TRBD1 or TRBD2 (5 bases each). Germline CDR1 reads SGHTA; CDR2 reads FQGNSA. V was cut by 3 bases and J by 4 bases, with 19 bases left in between. The CDR3 spans 18 residues. The CDR3 reads CASSFRPGRLSGANVLTF. CDR3 in DNA: TGTGCCAGCAGCTTTCGGCCAGGGAGATTGTCCGGGGCCAACGTCCTGACTTTC.

This clonotype was observed a few times. This chain connects TRBV7-9 to TRBJ2-7; no definite D call. In germline, CDR1 is SEHNR, CDR2 FQNEAQ (reference sequence). The CDR3 has 14 residues. Trimming shortened V by 5 bases and J by 7 bases, and 18 bases separated the two germline ends. CDR3: CASSRTGGQAEQYF. The CDR3 nucleotides read TGTGCCAGCAGCCGAACCGGCGGCCAGGCGGAGCAGTACTTC.

This clonotype was counted between two and nine times. The chain joins TRBV27 to TRBJ2-2, with D tentatively TRBD1 (6 bases). V lost 6 bases to trimming and J lost 7 bases, with 24 bases between them. Looked up from germline, CDR1 is MNHEY and CDR2 is SMNVEV (reference sequence). The CDR3 is made up of 17 amino acids. This CDR3 reads CASSLGSVDRPGGELFF. CDR3 coding DNA: TGTGCCAGCAGCTTGGGAAGCGTCGACAGGCCGGGCGGGGAGCTGTTTTTT.

This clonotype occurred a few times. V gene TRBV10-3 combines with J gene TRBJ2-7, with 14 bases that match TRBD2. This CDR3 contains 15 residues. CDR1 and CDR2 (germline): ENHRY, SYGVKD. J was trimmed by 4 bases and V by 6 bases; bases with no gene match: 5. CDR3 bases: TGTGCCATCAGGGGACTAGCGGGAGCAACGTACGAGCAGTACTTC. Translated, it gives CAIRGLAGATYEQYF.

This clonotype was counted only a few times. V is TRBV5-1 and J is TRBJ2-1; weak D call: TRBD2 (5 bases). Trimming took 1 base from V and 7 from J, leaving 9 bases between them. CDR1 is SGHRS and CDR2 is YFSETQ in the germline V gene. CDR3 size: 13 residues. CDR3 residues: CASSLRGGNEQFF. The DNA for the CDR3 is TGCGCCAGCAGCTTGCGCGGCGGGAATGAGCAGTTCTTC. Together with reference TRBV5-1 and TRBJ2-1, the CDR3 gives the full variable domain: KAGVTQTPRYLIKTRGQQVTLSCSPISGHRSVSWYQQTPGQGLQFLFEYFSETQRNKGNFPGRFSGRQFSNSRSEMNVSTLELGDSALYLCASSLRGGNEQFFGPGTRLTVL.

There are a few counts of this clonotype. This rearrangement joins TRBV6-5 to TRBJ1-2, with D possibly matching TRBD1 (6 bases). This CDR3 has 15 residues. CDR1 is MNHEY, CDR2 SVGAGI, per germline. V was clipped by 8 bases and J by 8 bases, with 24 bases between them. CDR3 nucleotide sequence: TGTGCCAGCCGTGGGGGAGGGGGTGAAGCTACGGGCTACACCTTC. Translating it yields CASRGGGGEATGYTF.

This chain joins TRBV7-8 and TRBJ2-2; 8 nucleotides align to TRBD2. Per germline, CDR1 SGHVS and CDR2 FQNEAQ. J lost 4 bases, V lost 6 bases, and 10 bases had no gene match. The CDR3 is 16 residues long. The CDR3 DNA is TGTGCCAGCAGTTCAATAGCGGGGTTGGGCACCGGGGAGCTGTTTTTT. Residues: CASSSIAGLGTGELFF.

The chain has TRBV6-1 and TRBJ1-5, with D hard to call. The CDR3 has 13 amino acids. The germline V gene encodes CDR1 MNHNS and CDR2 SASEGT. V dropped 6 bases and J dropped 3 bases, with 9 bases sitting between them. CDR3 region: CASSRSPNQPQHF. The CDR3 DNA sequence: TGTGCCAGCAGCAGGTCTCCCAATCAGCCCCAGCATTTT.

This clonotype was seen only a few times. The chain joins TRBV15 to TRBJ2-7; 8 nucleotides line up with TRBD1. From germline, CDR1 is LNHNV and CDR2 YYDKDF (reference sequence). With V trimmed by 0 bases and J by 6 bases, 7 bases remained unmatched. The CDR3 length is 15 residues. DNA for the CDR3: TGTGCCACCAGCAGAGATCTCGGGACAGGTGTCGAGCAGTACTTC. Amino acid sequence: CATSRDLGTGVEQYF.

The chain is built from TRBV29-1 and TRBJ1-1; 7 bases match TRBD1. The ends lost 5 bases at V and 4 bases at J; junction bases unmatched: 1. The CDR3 loop spans 11 amino acids. Germline CDR1 is SQVTM and CDR2 is ANQGSEA. In DNA, the CDR3 is TGCAGCGTTAACAGGGGCACTGAAGCTTTCTTT. Translating gives CSVNRGTEAFF.

This rearrangement joins TRBV6-5 to TRBJ1-1; 7 positions match TRBD1. CDR1 and CDR2 (germline): MNHEY, SVGAGI. Trimming took 6 bases from V and 7 from J; bases not matched to a gene: 5. This CDR3 has 12 amino acids. The CDR3 is CASRRTGLEAFF. In DNA, the CDR3 is TGTGCCAGCAGAAGGACAGGACTTGAAGCTTTCTTT.

The sample holds a few counts of this clonotype. The rearrangement joins TRBV4-3 to TRBJ2-4, with 9 nucleotides matching TRBD1. V dropped 4 bases and J dropped 7; count of bases not matched to a gene: 8. Germline loops: CDR1 LGHNA, CDR2 YSLEER. The CDR3 is 15 amino acids. The CDR3 DNA follows: TGCGCCAGCAGCCGTCCACGAGGACAGGGGAACATTCAGTACTTC. Its protein is CASSRPRGQGNIQYF.

Only a few counts were recorded for this clonotype. The chain recombines TRBV14 with TRBJ2-3, with 8 bases lining up with TRBD1. Germline V gene lookup returns CDR1 SGHDN and CDR2 FVKESK. V gave up 5 bases and J gave up 5 bases; unmatched junction bases: 3. This CDR3 contains 13 residues. As DNA, the CDR3 is TGTGCCAGCAGCAGACAGGGGCGAGATACGCAGTATTTT. This encodes CASSRQGRDTQYF.